The source of this T cell receptor (beta chain) is a study of cytomegalovirus exposure and HLA in healthy donors. About the research overall: The roughly 130 validation repertoires used the same platform as the 650 to 850 first-cohort repertoires, a later analysis reported. Whole-study findings and limits: Using the classifier, cytomegalovirus status was reportedly diagnosed with high specificity and sensitivity.

The repertoire was sequenced with immunoSEQ multiplex PCR; TCRdb's copy has only in-frame clones and lacks some. The data hold roughly 150,000 clones, with 85% to 90% observed a single time. A note on this clone: The antigen remains undetermined.

This CDR3 comprises 18 residues. Germline CDR1 LNHDA, CDR2 SQIVND (reference sequence). Germline trimming cut 3 bases from V and 3 bases from J; bases unmatched to any gene: 9. The sequenced material came from PBMCs. The clonotype was recovered from a man aged 18 to 35 in good health and CMV-seropositive. The V gene is TRBV19, the J gene TRBJ2-2, with 11 bases lining up with TRBD2. CDR3 sequence reads: CASSISRLAGFDTGELFF. CDR3 sequence (DNA): TGTGCCAGTAGTATCTCGAGACTAGCGGGATTCGACACCGGGGAGCTGTTTTTT.